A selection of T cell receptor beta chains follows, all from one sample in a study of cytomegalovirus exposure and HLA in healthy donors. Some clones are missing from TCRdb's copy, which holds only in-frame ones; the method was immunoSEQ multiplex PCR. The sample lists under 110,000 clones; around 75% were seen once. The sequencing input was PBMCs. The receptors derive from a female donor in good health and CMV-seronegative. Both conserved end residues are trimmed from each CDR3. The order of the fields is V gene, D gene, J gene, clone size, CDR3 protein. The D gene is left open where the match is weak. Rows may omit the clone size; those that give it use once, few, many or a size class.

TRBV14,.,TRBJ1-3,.,ASSQVATGPGNTIY
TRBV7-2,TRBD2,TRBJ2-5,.,ASSSEAGGPETQY
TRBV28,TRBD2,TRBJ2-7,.,ASRTSGFYEQY
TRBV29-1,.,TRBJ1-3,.,SVDGLGGSGNTIY
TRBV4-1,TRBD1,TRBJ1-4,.,ASSRIQGTGEKLF
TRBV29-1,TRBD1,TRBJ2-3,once,SASQGAGTDTQY
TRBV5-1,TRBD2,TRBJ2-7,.,ASSSQRGENYEQY
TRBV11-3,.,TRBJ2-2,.,ATSSGDTANTGELF
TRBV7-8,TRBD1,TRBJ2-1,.,ASSSDRGGYNEQF
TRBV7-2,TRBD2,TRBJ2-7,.,ASSRTSGSYEQY
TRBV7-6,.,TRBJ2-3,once,ASSLGQGHYTDTQY
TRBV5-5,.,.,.,ASSRTYSSYEQY
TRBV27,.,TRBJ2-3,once,ASSTSGWPSSTDTQY
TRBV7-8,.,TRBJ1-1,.,ASSHRVESGAF
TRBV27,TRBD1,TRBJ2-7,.,ASSLSGQGHHEQY
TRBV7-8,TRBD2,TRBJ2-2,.,ASSFSLAGVTGELF
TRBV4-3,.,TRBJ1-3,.,ASSQDATGYGNTIY
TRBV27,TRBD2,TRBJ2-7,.,ASSPSGSTFEQY
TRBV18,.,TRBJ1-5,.,ASSPGVNQPQH
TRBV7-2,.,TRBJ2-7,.,ASSLALAFPRPEQY
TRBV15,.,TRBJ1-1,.,ATSRARGMNTEAF
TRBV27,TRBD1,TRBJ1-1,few,ASSARRGHTEAF
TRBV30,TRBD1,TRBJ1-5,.,ACSLGDREAQH
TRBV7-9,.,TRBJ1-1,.,ASSLNQVNTEAF
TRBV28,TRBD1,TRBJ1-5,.,ASSGGTGRNQPQH
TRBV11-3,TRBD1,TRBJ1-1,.,ASSEGQFMNTEAF
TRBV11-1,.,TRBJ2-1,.,ASSFRGGKPYNEQF
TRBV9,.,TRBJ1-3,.,ASSNGRGGPGNTIY
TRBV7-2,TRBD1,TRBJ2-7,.,ASSLAGRGLEQY
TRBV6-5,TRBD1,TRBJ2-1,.,ASSQGQGPYNEQF
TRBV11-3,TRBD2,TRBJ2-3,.,ASSSPISGREDTQY
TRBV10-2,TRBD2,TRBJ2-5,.,ASSAGTSGALRAQY
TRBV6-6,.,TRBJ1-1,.,ASRTPQGVTEAF
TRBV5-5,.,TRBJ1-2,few,ASSTGGTSGYT
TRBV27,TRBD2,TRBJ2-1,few,ASRRDRTSYNEQF
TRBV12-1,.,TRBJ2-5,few,ASSFGTSGKETQY
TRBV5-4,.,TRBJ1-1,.,ASSLAAQTEAF
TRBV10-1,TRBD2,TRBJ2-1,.,ASSESRPAGGGFSTSNEQF
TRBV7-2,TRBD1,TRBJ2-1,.,ASSLAGGYNEQF
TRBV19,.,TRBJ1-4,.,ASHSSLINYATNEKLF
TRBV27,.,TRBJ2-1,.,ASSRDSPYNEQF